The rows below give T cell receptor beta chains drawn from one sample of a study of CD4 T cells in relation to SARS-CoV-2 and coronaviruses. Their target antigens are unknown. Only in-frame clones appear in the TCRdb table, and some are missing; sequencing was by immunoSEQ multiplex PCR. The table lists some 28,000 clones, around three quarters of them singletons, with around 25% in the top ten. What was sequenced was CD4+ T cells from PBMCs, cultured in vitro. These TCRs come from a human donor in good health. The CDR3 runs from the conserved cysteine through the conserved F or W. The D gene is left open where the match is weak. Clone size is given for some rows only: seen once, a few or many times, or a class if the clone is expanded.

CDR3nt | CDR3aa | j_gene | v_gene | d_gene | abundance
TGCGCCAGCAGCTGGAACCCGGGACAGGGAGGGAATTCACCCCTCCACTTT | CASSWNPGQGGNSPLHF | TRBJ1-6 | TRBV5-1 | TRBD1 | -
TGCGCCAGCAGTGAGAGGGACACCTCGCCGTACGAGCAGTACTTC | CASSERDTSPYEQYF | TRBJ2-7 | TRBV10-1 | - | -
TGTGCCAGCAGCTTAGGTCGACACACCGGGGAGCTGTTTTTT | CASSLGRHTGELFF | TRBJ2-2 | TRBV13 | - | -
TGCGCCAGCAGCCAAGATTGGGGGAGTGAGACCCAGTACTTC | CASSQDWGSETQYF | TRBJ2-5 | TRBV4-3 | - | few
TGTGCCAGTAGTATTTCGGGGGGAATAAACATTCAGTACTTC | CASSISGGINIQYF | TRBJ2-4 | TRBV19 | TRBD2 | -
TGTGCCACCAGTGGAAAAGGGATGGCAGATACGCAGTATTTT | CATSGKGMADTQYF | TRBJ2-3 | TRBV24-1 | - | -
TGTGCCAGCTCACCACCGGGCCAGAATGGGCAGTTCTTC | CASSPPGQNGQFF | TRBJ2-1 | TRBV18 | - | -
TGCGCCAGCAGGGGGTTCTACGAGCAGTACTTC | CASRGFYEQYF | TRBJ2-7 | TRBV10-2 | - | medium-sized
TGTGCCAGCAGCTTCCATGGATCGGAGACCCAGTACTTC | CASSFHGSETQYF | TRBJ2-5 | TRBV7-9 | - | -
TGTGCCAGCAGCTTGGTAGAGGGAACTGAAGCTTTCTTT | CASSLVEGTEAFF | TRBJ1-1 | TRBV11-1 | - | -
TGTGCCAGCACCCAGTCTCGAGGGGGCGAGCAGTACTTC | CASTQSRGGEQYF | TRBJ2-7 | TRBV6-5 | - | -
TGCGCCAGCAGCTTGGCCGGCGGGTCCACCACTGAAGCTTTCTTT | CASSLAGGSTTEAFF | TRBJ1-1 | TRBV5-1 | - | -
TGTGCCAGTAGTATAGATCTGAATCAGCCCCAGCATTTT | CASSIDLNQPQHF | TRBJ1-5 | TRBV19 | - | -
TGTGCCAGCAGTTCAGGGGGCTGGTATCAGCCCCAGCATTTT | CASSSGGWYQPQHF | TRBJ1-5 | TRBV28 | TRBD1 | -
TGCAGCGTTGAAGTAAACAGCTCTGGAAACACCATATATTTT | CSVEVNSSGNTIYF | TRBJ1-3 | TRBV29-1 | - | -
TGTGCCAGTAGTAAAGGGTTCTACACCGGGGAGCTGTTTTTT | CASSKGFYTGELFF | TRBJ2-2 | TRBV19 | - | -
TGTGCCAGCAGCGCGGCTGGAAGCGGGGGGACGTCCGAGCAGTACTTC | CASSAAGSGGTSEQYF | TRBJ2-7 | TRBV5-6 | TRBD2 | -
TGTGCTAGTGGCGCCTCTGTTACCCCGAACACTGAAGCTTTCTTT | CASGASVTPNTEAFF | TRBJ1-1 | TRBV12-5 | - | -
TGTGCCAGCAGTTACGCACCAGCTATCTACAATGAGCAGTTCTTC | CASSYAPAIYNEQFF | TRBJ2-1 | TRBV6-5 | - | -
TGTGCTAGCAGTTCCGATTCCGGCGGTACGCAGTATTTT | CASSSDSGGTQYF | TRBJ2-3 | TRBV7-7 | - | -
TGTGCCAGCAGCCCAGCGGGGGGGCGTTACAATGAGCAGTTCTTC | CASSPAGGRYNEQFF | TRBJ2-1 | TRBV11-2 | TRBD2 | -
TGTGCCAGCAGCCAAAACGGGAGGGCCTTCTTGAATGAGCAGTTCTTC | CASSQNGRAFLNEQFF | TRBJ2-1 | TRBV3-1/TRBV3-2 | TRBD2 | -
TGTGCCAGCAGTCCGACGGACACCTACGAGCAGTACTTC | CASSPTDTYEQYF | TRBJ2-7 | TRBV6-2/TRBV6-3 | - | -
TGTGCCAGTAGTGTCGTTGGAGGGAGGGGAGGCGAGCAGTACTTC | CASSVVGGRGGEQYF | TRBJ2-7 | TRBV19 | TRBD2 | -
TGTGCCATCAGTGAGCGACTAATTGATCAGGGGAGCTACAATGAGCAGTTCTTC | CAISERLIDQGSYNEQFF | TRBJ2-1 | TRBV10-3 | - | once
TGTGCCTGGAGCGGGTACAGGGATAATGAAAAACTGTTTTTT | CAWSGYRDNEKLFF | TRBJ1-4 | TRBV30 | - | few
TGTGCCAGCAGTTATACTAGCGGGAGGGCCTTCACCTACAATGAGCAGTTCTTC | CASSYTSGRAFTYNEQFF | TRBJ2-1 | TRBV6-2/TRBV6-3 | TRBD2 | -
TGCGCCAGCAGCTTGGAAACAGGGGGGGGAGGTTCGTCTGAAAAACTGTTTTTT | CASSLETGGGGSSEKLFF | TRBJ1-4 | TRBV5-1 | TRBD1 | once
TGCGCCAGCAGCTTGGAACCAGCCGCAACTAATGAAAAACTGTTTTTT | CASSLEPAATNEKLFF | TRBJ1-4 | TRBV5-1 | - | once
TGCGCCAGCAGCCAAGTCGGCCTGCTGGGCTACACCTTC | CASSQVGLLGYTF | TRBJ1-2 | TRBV4-1 | - | -
TGTGCCAGCAGCACCGGGACAAGCAGAGATACGCAGTATTTT | CASSTGTSRDTQYF | TRBJ2-3 | TRBV11-1 | - | -
TGTGCCAGCAGCCTGACTATATTGAATCGAGAGACCCAGTACTTC | CASSLTILNRETQYF | TRBJ2-5 | TRBV7-2 | - | -
TGTGCCAGTAGTCTGATGACAGAAAGAAATGAAAAACTGTTTTTT | CASSLMTERNEKLFF | TRBJ1-4 | TRBV19 | - | -
TGTGCCAGCACCAAAGGAGTAGCGGGAGACAACGAGCAGTACTTC | CASTKGVAGDNEQYF | TRBJ2-7 | TRBV5-4 | TRBD2 | -
TGTGCCAGCAGTGAAGTCCCGGCTAACTATGGCTACACCTTC | CASSEVPANYGYTF | TRBJ1-2 | TRBV6-1 | - | -
TGTGCCAGCAGTCCCGGGACAGGGTATGAAAAACTGTTTTTT | CASSPGTGYEKLFF | TRBJ1-4 | TRBV6-5 | TRBD1 | -
TGCGCCAGCAGCCAAGAGCCGGGACTAGCGGGTATCTACAATGAGCAGTTCTTC | CASSQEPGLAGIYNEQFF | TRBJ2-1 | TRBV4-1 | TRBD2 | few
TGCGCCAGCAGCTTGGAGGTGGCCATGAACACTGAAGCTTTCTTT | CASSLEVAMNTEAFF | TRBJ1-1 | TRBV5-1 | - | -
TGTGCCAGCAGTCGGGACCCTGGAGAGACCCAGTACTTC | CASSRDPGETQYF | TRBJ2-5 | TRBV6-2/TRBV6-3 | - | once
TGTGCCAGCAGCAAAGAGGGACAGGGGGCGGATAGCAATCAGCCCCAGCATTTT | CASSKEGQGADSNQPQHF | TRBJ1-5 | TRBV21-1 | - | -
TGTGCCAGCAGTTCCCTTGGACCGGAAGAAAAACTGTTTTTT | CASSSLGPEEKLFF | TRBJ1-4 | TRBV6-5 | - | once
TGTGCCAGCAGCCCAGACCCCCAGGGCAATGAGCAGTTCTTC | CASSPDPQGNEQFF | TRBJ2-1 | TRBV11-2 | - | once
TGTGCCAGCAGGACCAGCGGGGGGGGTGCAGATACGCAGTATTTT | CASRTSGGGADTQYF | TRBJ2-3 | TRBV6-5 | TRBD2 | -
TGTGCCAGCTCACCACCGACTAGCTGGGGTGAGCAGTTCTTC | CASSPPTSWGEQFF | TRBJ2-1 | TRBV18 | TRBD2 | -
TGCGCCAGCAGTGAGTCTGCCGGGACAGAATACGAGCAGTACTTC | CASSESAGTEYEQYF | TRBJ2-7 | TRBV10-2 | TRBD1 | -
TGTGCCAGCAGCGCCGACGTAACAGAGGTCAATGAGCAGTTCTTC | CASSADVTEVNEQFF | TRBJ2-1 | TRBV5-5 | - | -